These T cell receptor beta chains were read from a single sample in a study of blood T cell repertoires in COVID-19. Sequenced by immunoSEQ multiplex PCR; TCRdb stores in-frame clones only, minus some. Of about 160,000 clones listed, around 82% are singletons. Input material: peripheral blood. The source is a woman aged 40 to 50 with COVID-19, enrolled during active disease. Both conserved end residues are part of each CDR3. The D gene is left open where the match is weak. Clone sizes are given selectively: once, few, many, or a class where the clone is expanded.

size,J,V,D,CDR3,DNA
few,TRBJ1-4,TRBV5-1,-,CASSLGAEDEKLFF,TGCGCCAGCAGCTTGGGAGCGGAAGATGAAAAACTGTTTTTT
-,TRBJ1-4,TRBV7-9,-,CASSPTPAGATNEKLFF,TGTGCCAGCAGCCCGACCCCCGCGGGGGCAACTAATGAAAAACTGTTTTTT
-,TRBJ1-4,TRBV3-1/TRBV3-2,-,CASLGQHNEKLFF,TGTGCCAGCCTCGGACAGCACAATGAAAAACTGTTTTTT
-,TRBJ1-5,TRBV28,-,CASSFTRATGNQPQHF,TGTGCCAGCAGTTTCACCAGGGCGACAGGCAATCAGCCCCAGCATTTT
-,TRBJ2-7,TRBV14,TRBD1,CASSLSGTGVVQYF,TGTGCCAGCAGCCTTTCCGGGACAGGGGTGGTGCAGTACTTC
-,TRBJ2-3,TRBV6-4,-,CASSDRGAPDTQYF,TGTGCCAGCAGTGACCGGGGGGCTCCAGATACGCAGTATTTT
-,TRBJ2-3,TRBV6-6,TRBD2,CASGIAGANTDTQYF,TGTGCCAGCGGGATAGCGGGGGCCAACACAGATACGCAGTATTTT
-,TRBJ2-5,TRBV11-2,-,CASSLTPGQETQYF,TGTGCCAGCAGCCTGACCCCGGGGCAAGAGACCCAGTACTTC
-,TRBJ1-5,TRBV27,TRBD1,CASSPRGLSNQPQHF,TGTGCCAGCAGTCCCAGGGGGCTAAGCAATCAGCCCCAGCATTTT
-,TRBJ2-4,TRBV29-1,-,CSVYLVSGPRDIQYF,TGCAGCGTATACCTAGTGAGCGGCCCCCGGGACATTCAGTACTTC
-,TRBJ2-1,TRBV6-5,TRBD1,CASSFRDSSYNEQFF,TGTGCCAGCAGTTTCCGGGACAGCTCCTACAATGAGCAGTTCTTC
-,TRBJ2-3,TRBV9,TRBD2,CASSTPRGGGDTQYF,TGTGCCAGCAGCACCCCTCGGGGGGGAGGAGATACGCAGTATTTT
-,TRBJ1-5,TRBV15,TRBD1,CATSRQGVKYQPQHF,TGTGCCACCAGCAGACAGGGGGTAAAGTATCAGCCCCAGCATTTT
few,TRBJ1-1,TRBV28,TRBD1,CASSPIGRQGWTEAFF,TGTGCCAGCAGCCCTATCGGTCGACAGGGGTGGACTGAAGCTTTCTTT
-,TRBJ2-1,TRBV24-1,TRBD1,CATQGDRGPSDYNEQFF,TGTGCCACCCAGGGGGACAGGGGTCCGTCGGACTACAATGAGCAGTTCTTC
few,TRBJ2-1,TRBV7-9,TRBD2,CASSSASGGKYEQFF,TGTGCCAGCAGCTCAGCGAGCGGGGGGAAATATGAGCAGTTCTTC
-,TRBJ1-3,TRBV10-3,-,CAIGPDGNTIYF,TGTGCCATCGGGCCAGATGGAAACACCATATATTTT
-,TRBJ2-5,TRBV7-9,-,CASSSRDIRQETQYF,TGTGCCAGCAGCTCTCGGGACATTCGGCAAGAGACCCAGTACTTC
-,TRBJ2-1,TRBV6-2/TRBV6-3,TRBD2,CASSYQGLANEQFF,TGTGCCAGCAGTTACCAGGGACTAGCGAATGAGCAGTTCTTC
once,TRBJ1-4,TRBV24-1,TRBD1,CATSDPLKPTGQGNEKLFF,TGTGCCACCAGTGACCCACTAAAACCAACGGGACAGGGGAATGAAAAACTGTTTTTT
-,TRBJ2-5,TRBV21-1,-,CASSGGTSGVQETQYF,TGTGCCAGCAGCGGGGGGACTAGCGGCGTCCAAGAGACCCAGTACTTC
-,TRBJ1-3,TRBV7-9,-,CASSFLTGTIYF,TGTGCCAGCAGCTTTCTTACGGGCACCATATATTTT
-,TRBJ1-2,TRBV3-1/TRBV3-2,-,CASSQGAGGYTF,TGTGCCAGCAGCCAGGGGGCGGGTGGCTACACCTTC
-,TRBJ2-3,TRBV9,-,CASSVAGALFTDTQYF,TGTGCCAGCAGCGTAGCTGGGGCCCTTTTCACAGATACGCAGTATTTT
-,TRBJ2-1,TRBV5-1,-,CASISHGGGNEQFF,TGCGCCAGCATCTCTCACGGGGGAGGTAATGAGCAGTTCTTC
few,TRBJ2-2,TRBV12-3/TRBV12-4,-,CASSFVRTGELFF,TGTGCCAGCAGTTTTGTCCGTACCGGGGAGCTGTTTTTT
few,TRBJ2-3,TRBV5-5,TRBD2,CASSPMTSATTDTQYF,TGTGCCAGCAGCCCGATGACTAGCGCAACCACAGATACGCAGTATTTT
-,TRBJ1-6,TRBV12-3/TRBV12-4,-,CASSRWSSPLHF,TGTGCCAGCAGCCGCTGGAGTTCACCCCTCCACTTT
-,TRBJ2-1,TRBV7-6,-,CASSLDETATFVDEQFF,TGTGCCAGCAGCTTAGATGAGACAGCAACTTTTGTAGATGAGCAGTTCTTC
-,TRBJ1-2,TRBV3-1/TRBV3-2,TRBD1,CATSQGYYGYTF,TGTGCCACCTCACAGGGGTACTATGGCTACACCTTC
-,TRBJ1-4,TRBV5-4,TRBD1,CASSSQQGVNEKLFF,TGTGCCAGCAGCTCCCAACAGGGGGTGAATGAAAAACTGTTTTTT
-,TRBJ1-2,TRBV7-2,-,CASSLPGPYTF,TGTGCCAGCAGCTTACCTGGGCCCTACACCTTC
-,TRBJ2-2,TRBV13,TRBD2,CASSRGLDTGELFF,TGTGCCAGCAGCCGGGGACTAGACACCGGGGAGCTGTTTTTT
many,TRBJ1-1,TRBV1,-,CTSSQVHLGGQNTEAFF,TGCACCAGCAGCCAAGTTCACTTAGGCGGCCAGAACACTGAAGCTTTCTTT
-,TRBJ2-7,TRBV4-1,TRBD1,CASSQAPPPGTGGSNEQYF,TGCGCCAGCAGCCAAGCGCCTCCCCCCGGGACAGGGGGCTCCAACGAGCAGTACTTC
-,TRBJ1-5,TRBV4-1,TRBD1,CASSQVGTGSNQPQHF,TGCGCCAGCAGCCAAGTCGGGACAGGTTCCAATCAGCCCCAGCATTTT
few,TRBJ2-6,TRBV7-9,-,CASSLGLHAGANVLTF,TGTGCCAGCAGCCTTGGGCTCCATGCTGGGGCCAACGTCCTGACTTTC
-,TRBJ1-1,TRBV19,-,CASSLGNTEAFF,TGTGCCAGTAGCCTAGGGAACACTGAAGCTTTCTTT
-,TRBJ1-4,TRBV6-5,TRBD1,CASNKDRGFEKLFF,TGTGCCAGCAATAAGGACAGGGGGTTCGAAAAACTGTTTTTT
-,TRBJ1-3,TRBV7-8,-,CASSSKQGRGRWDTIYF,TGTGCCAGCAGCTCGAAACAGGGCCGCGGAAGATGGGACACCATATATTTT
-,TRBJ2-1,TRBV29-1,-,CSVRGGLYNEQFF,TGCAGCGTTCGCGGGGGCCTTTACAATGAGCAGTTCTTC
-,TRBJ2-1,TRBV2,TRBD2,CASSGIGLAGRFF,TGTGCCAGCAGTGGGATCGGACTAGCTGGAAGGTTCTTC
-,TRBJ1-2,TRBV3-1/TRBV3-2,-,CASSDGGLYGYTF,TGTGCCAGCAGCGACGGGGGTCTCTATGGCTACACCTTC
-,TRBJ2-7,TRBV27,TRBD1,CASSQIGDRGYEQYF,TGTGCCAGCAGTCAAATCGGGGACAGGGGGTACGAGCAGTACTTC
-,TRBJ2-5,TRBV29-1,-,CSVEQGLETQYF,TGCAGCGTTGAACAGGGTTTAGAGACCCAGTACTTC
-,TRBJ1-3,TRBV5-4,TRBD1,CASSSWTGAGNTIYF,TGTGCCAGCAGCTCGTGGACAGGGGCTGGAAACACCATATATTTT
once,TRBJ2-1,TRBV11-2,-,CASSLVLAYNEQFF,TGTGCCAGCAGCTTAGTGCTAGCCTACAATGAGCAGTTCTTC
-,TRBJ2-2,TRBV3-1/TRBV3-2,-,CASSQEGRVGELFF,TGTGCCAGCAGCCAAGAAGGCAGGGTGGGGGAGCTGTTTTTT
-,TRBJ2-1,TRBV27,TRBD1,CASSTRTGNQFF,TGTGCCAGCAGTACAAGGACAGGAAATCAGTTCTTC
-,TRBJ2-3,TRBV5-1,TRBD2,CASSLRLAGTQYF,TGCGCCAGCAGCCTCCGTCTAGCGGGTACGCAGTATTTT
-,TRBJ1-1,TRBV19,-,CASSSPSFGGRTEAFF,TGTGCCAGTAGTAGCCCCTCCTTCGGAGGGCGGACTGAAGCTTTCTTT
-,TRBJ2-3,TRBV5-4,TRBD2,CASSLSRGTNTQYF,TGTGCCAGCAGCTTATCCAGAGGGACTAATACGCAGTATTTT
-,TRBJ1-2,TRBV4-1,-,CASSQEGGAGGYTF,TGCGCCAGCAGCCAAGAGGGGGGGGCCGGTGGCTACACCTTC
-,TRBJ1-1,TRBV5-4,-,CASSFSTVNTEAFF,TGTGCCAGCAGCTTCTCGACAGTAAACACTGAAGCTTTCTTT
-,TRBJ2-1,TRBV9,-,CASSVDPPPIANEQFF,TGTGCCAGCAGCGTAGACCCTCCCCCGATAGCCAATGAGCAGTTCTTC
-,TRBJ2-1,TRBV2,TRBD2,CASTAARTSNEQFF,TGTGCCAGCACTGCGGCCCGGACTAGTAATGAGCAGTTCTTC